This T cell receptor (beta chain) derives from a study of blood T cell repertoires in COVID-19. The table came from immunoSEQ multiplex PCR; TCRdb's copy has only in-frame clones and leaves some out. The data show 200,000 to 250,000 clones, 85% to 90% seen once. The CDR3 is 15 amino acids. V lost 3 bases to trimming and J lost 4 bases, with 16 bases between them. CDR1 and CDR2 from the germline V gene are SGHRS and YFSETQ. Seattle's cohort entered during active infection and was followed longitudinally. The chain combines TRBV5-1 with TRBJ1-2, with TRBD1 as a possible D gene (5 bases). The material sequenced was peripheral blood. This TCR came from a man aged 25-45 years with COVID-19, enrolled during active disease. The CDR3 DNA follows: TGCGCCAGCAGCTCGAGGACAAGCCCCTCCTATGGCTACACCTTC. The encoded protein is CASSSRTSPSYGYTF.